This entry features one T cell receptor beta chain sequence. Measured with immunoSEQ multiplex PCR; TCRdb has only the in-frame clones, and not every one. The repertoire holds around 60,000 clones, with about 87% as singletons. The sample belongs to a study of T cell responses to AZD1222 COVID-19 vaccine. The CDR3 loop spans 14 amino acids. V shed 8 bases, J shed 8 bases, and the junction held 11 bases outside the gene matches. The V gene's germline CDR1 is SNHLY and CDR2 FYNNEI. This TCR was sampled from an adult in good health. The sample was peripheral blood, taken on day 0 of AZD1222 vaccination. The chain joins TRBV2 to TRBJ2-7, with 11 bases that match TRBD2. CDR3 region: CASGEKLAGGQQYF. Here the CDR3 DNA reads TGTGCCAGCGGCGAAAAGCTAGCGGGGGGACAGCAGTACTTC.